The 12 T cell receptor beta chains below were found in one sample sequenced in a study of T cell repertoires in cytomegalovirus infection. In TCRdb, the reads were re-called with MiXCR into one record per CDR3 protein. The repertoire holds roughly 230,000 distinct CDR3 sequences, with roughly 22% as singletons. Specimen: CD8+ T cells from PBMCs. These receptors came from a human donor in good health (CMV status not recorded). Some clones in this sample may be carry-over from other donors' samples.

The CDR3 DNA reads as TGTGCCAGCAGTTACTCGGGGACAGGAGAGTCACCCCTCCACTTT. It yields the protein CASSYSGTGESPLHF. The chain combines TRBV6-5 with TRBJ1-6; 8 bases map to TRBD1. The CDR3 is made up of 15 amino acids. With 0 bases clipped from V and 10 bases from J, the junction kept 5 bases outside the gene matches. Germline V lookup: CDR1 MNHEY, CDR2 SVGAGI.

A few counts support this clonotype. The genes are TRBV24-1 and TRBJ2-7; a possible D gene is TRBD1 (5 bases). Germline values: CDR1 KGHDR, CDR2 SFDVKD. Trimming stripped 7 bases from V and 6 bases from J, with 12 bases between. This CDR3 spans 12 amino acids. DNA for the CDR3: TGTGCCACCAGCGGACAATATGGCGAGCAGTACTTC. Its protein product is CATSGQYGEQYF.

This clonotype was recorded a few times. The chain links TRBV20-1 to TRBJ2-7, with 7 bases identical to TRBD1. The CDR3 covers 14 residues. The V segment lost 7 bases and the J segment 4 bases; nucleotides outside the gene matches: 13. Germline V lookup: CDR1 DFQATT, CDR2 SNEGSKA (reference sequence). The CDR3 DNA follows: TGCAGTGGTTATACCGGGACAGAGCCTTACGAGCAGTACTTC. Translating it yields CSGYTGTEPYEQYF.

The rearrangement uses TRBV4-1 and TRBJ2-7; 9 bases match TRBD1. The CDR3 extends over 14 amino acids. Germline assignment: CDR1 MGHRA and CDR2 YSYEKL. The J segment lost 6 bases and the V segment lost 1 base, leaving 4 bases of the junction unmatched. Written as DNA, the CDR3 is TGCGCCAGCAGCCAAGTACAGGGGGCGGCCGAGCAGTACTTC. Residues: CASSQVQGAAEQYF.

This clonotype occurred a few times. In DNA, the CDR3 is TGTGCCATCAGCGACACTCCAGACAATGAGCAGTTCTTC. The encoded protein is CAISDTPDNEQFF. This chain uses TRBV10-3 with TRBJ2-1; D gene uncertain. CDR3 length: 13 amino acids. The germline V gene has CDR1 ENHRY and CDR2 SYGVKD. V dropped 6 bases and J dropped 5 bases, with 11 bases sitting between them.

This clonotype was found once. The chain employs TRBV6-5 and TRBJ1-6; D is undetermined. This CDR3 has 15 amino acids. CDR1 is MNHEY, CDR2 SVGAGI, per germline. The V end was cut by 0 bases, the J end by 10 bases, with 13 bases between. CDR3 bases: TGTGCCAGCAGTTACTCTGCCGGAGCGCGGTCACCCCTCCACTTT. As protein: CASSYSAGARSPLHF.

V and J are TRBV7-9 and TRBJ2-2; TRBD1 agrees at 10 bases. This CDR3 contains 16 residues. J gave up 6 bases and V 7 bases, and 11 bases lay outside the gene matches. Germline CDR1 is SEHNR and CDR2 is FQNEAQ (reference sequence). The CDR3 protein is CASISQTDRGPGELFF. The CDR3 DNA sequence: TGTGCCAGCATCTCCCAGACCGACAGGGGGCCCGGGGAGCTGTTTTTT.

In this sample, this clonotype turned up many times. The chain combines TRBV7-8 with TRBJ1-5; D remains unclear. Germline CDR1 reads SGHVS; CDR2 reads FQNEAQ. CDR3 length: 14 residues. Trimming left V 4 bases short and J 2 bases short, with 9 bases between. In DNA, the CDR3 is TGTGCCAGCAGCTCCGAGAGGGGCAATCAGCCCCAGCATTTT. This codes for CASSSERGNQPQHF.

The chain recombines TRBV20-1 with TRBJ1-2, with a weak D call TRBD1 (6 bases). The CDR3 runs 15 residues. The germline V gene encodes CDR1 DFQATT and CDR2 SNEGSKA (reference sequence). The V gene lost 4 bases and the J gene lost 3 bases, with 18 bases spanning the gap. The chain's CDR3 is CSATKPGHSYYGYTF. CDR3 sequence (DNA): TGCAGTGCTACCAAACCGGGACATTCCTACTATGGCTACACCTTC.

The V gene is TRBV5-6, the J gene TRBJ2-7, with D possibly being TRBD1 or TRBD2 (6 bases each). This CDR3 is built from 14 residues. Trimming took 5 bases from V and 0 from J, leaving 12 bases between them. The germline CDR1 and CDR2 sequences are SGHDT and YYEEEE. The CDR3 region is CASRVWGASYEQYF. The CDR3 bases are TGTGCCAGCAGGGTTTGGGGGGCCTCCTACGAGCAGTACTTC.

The chain employs TRBV2 and TRBJ1-6, with D tentatively TRBD1 (5 bases). V was shortened by 7 bases and J by 1 base, with 11 bases between the two germline ends. CDR1 SNHLY and CDR2 FYNNEI come from the germline V gene. The CDR3 length is 15 residues. CDR3 residues: CASKLDSSYNSPLHF. CDR3 in DNA: TGTGCCAGCAAACTAGACAGTTCCTATAATTCACCCCTCCACTTT.

The rearrangement links TRBV24-1 to TRBJ2-1; TRBD2 matches at 7 bases. The V and J ends lost 5 bases and 0 bases, in that order; junction bases with no gene match: 6. This CDR3 is 16 amino acids long. Germline V gives CDR1 KGHDR, CDR2 SFDVKD. The CDR3 region has the DNA TGTGCCACCAGTGGCCCCGGGGGGAGCTCCTACAATGAGCAGTTCTTC. It yields the protein CATSGPGGSSYNEQFF.